This entry concerns a single TCR beta chain. Its target is unknown. This sample was included in a study of beta chain features in type 1 diabetes. TCRB transcripts that were expressed got sequenced, as all of the isolated RNA had been reverse transcribed. Measured with immunoSEQ multiplex PCR; TCRdb has only the in-frame clones, and not every one. The data show 300,000 to 350,000 clones, approximately 15% seen once. V lost 4 bases, J lost 4 bases, and 25 bases stayed unmatched. The CDR3 is 21 residues long. The study, taken as a whole, reports: Moderate yet significant TCRB CDR3 shortening was seen in Type 1 diabetes patients in all four CD4+ subsets.

The clonotype was recovered from a woman younger than 30 with type 1 diabetes. Specimen: naive CD4+ T cells from blood. This chain links TRBV23-1 with TRBJ2-1; the match to TRBD2 covers 7 bases. TRBV23-1 is known as an ORF, though its function is uncertain. DNA for the CDR3: TGCGCCAGCAGTCTTTGCCGAGGGGAGGGAGGGCCCTCATGTGAGTACAATGAGCAGTTCTTC. It yields the protein CASSLCRGEGGPSCEYNEQFF.